The clone carrying this TCR beta chain was found a few times. Its target is not known. V was clipped by 6 bases and J by 8 bases; unmatched bases: 12. The CDR3 is 15 residues long. In germline, CDR1 is MNHEY, CDR2 SVGAGI. The data were taken from a study of cytomegalovirus exposure and HLA in healthy donors. In the PCR, 60 Vbeta and 13 Jbeta primers were used. The table came from immunoSEQ multiplex PCR; TCRdb's copy has only in-frame clones and leaves some out. The sample has some 110,000 clones, over 9.5% seen once; the top ten hold less than 6%. Although they were nominally healthy when sampled, donors likely had unrecorded immune exposures. Study-wide points: Most TCR sequences were seen very rarely across donors, but some public TCRs occurred in many. In vitro work confirmed that three CMV-associated chains recognize CMV antigens. Among TCR beta chains, those listed as cytomegalovirus-associated numbered over 150.

This chain joins TRBV6-5 and TRBJ1-5, with 8 bases that match TRBD1. This TCR came from a man aged 35 to 55 in good health and CMV-seropositive. Sequencing input: PBMCs. CDR3 protein: CASSRDRGTNEPQHF. DNA for the CDR3: TGTGCCAGCAGCAGAGACAGGGGCACGAACGAGCCCCAGCATTTT.